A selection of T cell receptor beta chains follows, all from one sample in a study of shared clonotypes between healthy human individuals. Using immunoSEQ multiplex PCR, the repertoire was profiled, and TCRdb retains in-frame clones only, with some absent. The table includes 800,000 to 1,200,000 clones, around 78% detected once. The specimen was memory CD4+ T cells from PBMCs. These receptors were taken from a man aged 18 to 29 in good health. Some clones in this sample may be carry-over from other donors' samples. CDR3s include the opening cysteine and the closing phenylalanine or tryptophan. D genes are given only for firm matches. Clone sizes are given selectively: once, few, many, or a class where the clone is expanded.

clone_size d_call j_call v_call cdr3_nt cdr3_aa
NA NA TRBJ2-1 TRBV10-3 TGTGCCATTTCGGTTTGGTCCTACAATGAGCAGTTCTTC CAISVWSYNEQFF
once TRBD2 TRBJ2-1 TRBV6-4 TGTGCCAGCAGCGCGGGGGGGTCCTACTACAATGAGCAGTTCTTC CASSAGGSYYNEQFF
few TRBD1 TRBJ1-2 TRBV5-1 TGCGCCAGCAGCTTGGAGGGACAGAATCATGGCTACACCTTC CASSLEGQNHGYTF
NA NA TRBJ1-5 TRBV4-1 TGCGCCAGCAGCCAAGATGCAGGGCAGGGGCGGCAGCCCCAGCATTTT CASSQDAGQGRQPQHF
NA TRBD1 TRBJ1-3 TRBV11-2 TGTGCCAGTGGACAGGCAATCTCTGGAAACACCATATATTTT CASGQAISGNTIYF
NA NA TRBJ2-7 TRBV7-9 TGTGCCAGCAGCCTCACGCAGGGGAGCCGCGAGCAGTACTTC CASSLTQGSREQYF
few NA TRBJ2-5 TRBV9 TGTGCCAGCAGCGCCCAGGGGCTAGGAGAGACCCAGTACTTC CASSAQGLGETQYF
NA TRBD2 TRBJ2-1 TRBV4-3 TGCGCCAGCAGCCAAGATCCAGCGGGAGGGTACAATGAGCAGTTCTTC CASSQDPAGGYNEQFF
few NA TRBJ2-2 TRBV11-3 TGTGCCAGCAGGCGGGACACCGGGGAGCTGTTTTTT CASRRDTGELFF
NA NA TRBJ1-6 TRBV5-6 TGTGCCAGCAGCCGCGGGGTTAGGGATTCACCCCTCCACTTT CASSRGVRDSPLHF
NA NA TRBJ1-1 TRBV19 TGTGCCAGTAGTGTATGGGCCGGCCAGTTTCCCATGAACACTGAAGCTTTCTTT CASSVWAGQFPMNTEAFF
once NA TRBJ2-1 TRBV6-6 TGTGCCAGCACCCACAGGAGCGTCCTGGGAGAGGAGCAGTTCTTC CASTHRSVLGEEQFF
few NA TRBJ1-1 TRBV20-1 TGCAGTGCCGGCACTGAAGCTTTCTTT CSAGTEAFF
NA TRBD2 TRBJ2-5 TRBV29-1 TGCAGCGCCGATACTGCACTAGCGGATCAAGAGACCCAGTACTTC CSADTALADQETQYF
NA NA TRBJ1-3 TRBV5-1 TGCGCCAGCAGCTTAATGGACTCTGGAAACACCATATATTTT CASSLMDSGNTIYF
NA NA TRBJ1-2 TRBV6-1 TGTGCCAGTTTAGGCCGGTTAGACTATGGCTACACCTTC CASLGRLDYGYTF
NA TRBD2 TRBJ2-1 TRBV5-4 TGTGCCAGCAGCTCGGGACTAGCGGGCAACTACAATGAGCAGTTCTTC CASSSGLAGNYNEQFF
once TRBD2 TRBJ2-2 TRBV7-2 TGTGCCAGCAGCCGGACTAGCGGGAACACCGGGGAGCTGTTTTTT CASSRTSGNTGELFF
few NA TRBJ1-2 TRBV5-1 TGCGCCAGCAGCTTGGAGGGCAGCCTCTACCCCTACACCTTC CASSLEGSLYPYTF
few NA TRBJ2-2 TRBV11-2 TGTGCCAGCATCCTGACTGGTACAGGGACCGGGGAGCTGTTTTTT CASILTGTGTGELFF
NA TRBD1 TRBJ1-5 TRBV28 TGTGCCACCCACGGACAGGTCTCGGTATCGACCCAGCATTTT CATHGQVSVSTQHF
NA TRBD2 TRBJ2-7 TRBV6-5 TGTGCCAGCAGGACTAGCGGGAGCGAGCAGTACTTC CASRTSGSEQYF
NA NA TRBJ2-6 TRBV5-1 TGCGCCAGCAGCCAACTGGCCGGGGGCTCTGGGGCCAACGTCCTGACTTTC CASSQLAGGSGANVLTF
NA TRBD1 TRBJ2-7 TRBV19 TGTGCCAGTAGCATTGGGACAGGGTCTTTCTACGAGCAGTACTTC CASSIGTGSFYEQYF
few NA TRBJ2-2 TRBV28 TGTGCCAGCAGATCCGAACAGGTCACCGGGGAGCTGTTTTTT CASRSEQVTGELFF
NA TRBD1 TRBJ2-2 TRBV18 TGTGCCAGCTCACCGAAACAGGGGGCGAACACCGGGGAGCTGTTTTTT CASSPKQGANTGELFF
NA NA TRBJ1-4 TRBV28 TGTGCCAGCAGTGCCAGGGCCCTAAATGAAAAACTGTTTTTT CASSARALNEKLFF
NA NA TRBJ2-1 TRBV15 TGTGCCACCAGCAGAGGATACAATGAGCAGTTCTTC CATSRGYNEQFF
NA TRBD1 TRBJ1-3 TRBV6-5 TGTGCCAGCAGTTACGGGACAGCAGTTGGAAACACCATATATTTT CASSYGTAVGNTIYF
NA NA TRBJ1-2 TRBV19 TGTGCCAGTAGTATCCGTTTGTTGAGTGCAGGCCTACCTAACTATGGCTACACCTTC CASSIRLLSAGLPNYGYTF
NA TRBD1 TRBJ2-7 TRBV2 TGTGCCAGCAGGACAGGGGGCATTTACGAGCAGTACTTC CASRTGGIYEQYF
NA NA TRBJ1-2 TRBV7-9 TGTGCCAGCAGTTCCCCCCCGGGACGGCGCGACTATGGCTACACCTTC CASSSPPGRRDYGYTF
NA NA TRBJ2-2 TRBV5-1 TGCGCCAGCAGCGTCCCTTACGGGGCCGGGGAGCTGTTTTTT CASSVPYGAGELFF
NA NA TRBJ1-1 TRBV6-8 TGTGCTAAGGGCCCGAACACTGAAGCTTTCTTT CAKGPNTEAFF
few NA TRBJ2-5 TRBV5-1 TGCGCCAGCAGCTTGACAGAAGAGACCCAGTACTTC CASSLTEETQYF
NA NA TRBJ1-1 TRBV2 TGTGCCGGTCATTACAGGCCGAACACTGAAGCTTTCTTT CAGHYRPNTEAFF
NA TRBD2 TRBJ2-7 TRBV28 TGTGCCAGCAGTTTATCAGCTAGCGGGAGTTACGAGCAGTACTTC CASSLSASGSYEQYF
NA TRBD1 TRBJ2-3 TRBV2 TGTGCCAGCAGGGTTAACAGGGGCCGCACAGATACGCAGTATTTT CASRVNRGRTDTQYF
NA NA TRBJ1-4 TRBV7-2 TGTGCCAGCAGCTACGGTGCAACTAATGAAAAACTGTTTTTT CASSYGATNEKLFF
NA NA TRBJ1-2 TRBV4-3 TGCGCCAGCAGCCAAGATATCGCCACCCCTAGCACCTTC CASSQDIATPSTF
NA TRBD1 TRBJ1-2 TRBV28 TGTGCCAGCAGTTCCACCCCGGACAGGGGAGTGCACTTC CASSSTPDRGVHF
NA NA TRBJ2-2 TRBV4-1 TGCGCCAGCAGCCGCACCCGCGGAGGCGGGGAGCTGTTTTTT CASSRTRGGGELFF
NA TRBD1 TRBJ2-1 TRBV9 TGTGCCAGCAGCGCAGGACAGGGAGCCTACAATGAGCAGTTCTTC CASSAGQGAYNEQFF
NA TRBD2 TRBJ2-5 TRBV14 TGTGCCAGCAGCCGGTCTCTGGGACTACAAGAGACCCAGTACTTC CASSRSLGLQETQYF
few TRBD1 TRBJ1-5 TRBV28 TGTGCCAGCAGTTGGGACAGATTGAACCATCAGCCCCAGCATTTT CASSWDRLNHQPQHF